This T cell receptor (beta chain) was sequenced for a study of blood T cell repertoires in COVID-19. This CDR3 has 15 residues. The V gene lost 1 base and the J gene lost 4 bases, with 14 bases spanning the gap. Germline V lookup: CDR1 SGHRS, CDR2 YFSETQ. This clone was found once. The method was immunoSEQ multiplex PCR; TCRdb's version includes in-frame clones alone and lacks a portion of them. Of roughly 190,000 clones in the sample, approximately 90% were seen once. This sequence was found in a man aged 40-50 years with active or convalescent COVID-19. Sequencing was performed on peripheral blood. The chain recombines TRBV5-1 with TRBJ2-5; D is ambiguous. The CDR3 loop is CASSLTPFAGETQYF. Here the CDR3 DNA reads TGCGCCAGCAGCTTGACACCCTTTGCAGGAGAGACCCAGTACTTC.